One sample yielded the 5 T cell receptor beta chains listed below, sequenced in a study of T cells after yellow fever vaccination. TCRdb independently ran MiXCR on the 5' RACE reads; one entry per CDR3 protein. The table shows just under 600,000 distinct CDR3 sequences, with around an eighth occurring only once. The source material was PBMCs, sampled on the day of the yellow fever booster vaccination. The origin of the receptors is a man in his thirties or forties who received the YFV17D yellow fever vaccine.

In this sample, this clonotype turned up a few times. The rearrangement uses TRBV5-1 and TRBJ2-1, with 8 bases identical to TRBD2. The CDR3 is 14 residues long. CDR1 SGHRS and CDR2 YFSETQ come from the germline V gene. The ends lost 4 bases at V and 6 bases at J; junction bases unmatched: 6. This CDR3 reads CASSAGLESNEQFF. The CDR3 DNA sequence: TGCGCCAGCAGCGCGGGACTAGAATCCAATGAGCAGTTCTTC.

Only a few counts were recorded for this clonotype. The CDR3 DNA follows: TGTGCCAGAGGTGGGGCCCCGAGCTCCTACAATGAGCAGTTCTTC. The encoded protein is CARGGAPSSYNEQFF. The rearrangement links TRBV21-1 to TRBJ2-1; the table assigns TRBD1, which was not confirmed against the DNA. TRBV21-1 is a documented pseudogene. CDR3 length: 15 amino acids.

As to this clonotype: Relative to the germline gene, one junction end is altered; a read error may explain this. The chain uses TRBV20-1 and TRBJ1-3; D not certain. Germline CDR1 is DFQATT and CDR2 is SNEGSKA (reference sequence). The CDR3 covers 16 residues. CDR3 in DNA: TGCTGTGCTAGAGATTCCTCATCCGGGAGTGGAAACACCATATATTTT. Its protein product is CCARDSSSGSGNTIYF.

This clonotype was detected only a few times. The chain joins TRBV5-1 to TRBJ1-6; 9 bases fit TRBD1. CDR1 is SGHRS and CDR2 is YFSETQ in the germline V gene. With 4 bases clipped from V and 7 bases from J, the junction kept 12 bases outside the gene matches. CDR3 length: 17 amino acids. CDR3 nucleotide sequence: TGCGCCAGCAGCGGATCTCTGCCCGGGACAGGGAATTCACCCCTCCACTTT. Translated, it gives CASSGSLPGTGNSPLHF.

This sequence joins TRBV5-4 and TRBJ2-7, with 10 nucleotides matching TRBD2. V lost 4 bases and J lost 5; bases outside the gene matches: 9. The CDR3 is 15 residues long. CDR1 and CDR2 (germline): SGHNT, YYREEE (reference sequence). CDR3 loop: CASSPPSGSNHEQYF. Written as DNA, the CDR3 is TGTGCCAGCAGCCCACCTAGCGGGAGTAACCACGAGCAGTACTTC. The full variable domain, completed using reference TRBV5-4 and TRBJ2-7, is ETGVTQSPTHLIKTRGQQVTLRCSSQSGHNTVSWYQQALGQGPQFIFQYYREEENGRGNFPPRFSGLQFPNYSSELNVNALELDDSALYLCASSPPSGSNHEQYFGPGTRLTVT.